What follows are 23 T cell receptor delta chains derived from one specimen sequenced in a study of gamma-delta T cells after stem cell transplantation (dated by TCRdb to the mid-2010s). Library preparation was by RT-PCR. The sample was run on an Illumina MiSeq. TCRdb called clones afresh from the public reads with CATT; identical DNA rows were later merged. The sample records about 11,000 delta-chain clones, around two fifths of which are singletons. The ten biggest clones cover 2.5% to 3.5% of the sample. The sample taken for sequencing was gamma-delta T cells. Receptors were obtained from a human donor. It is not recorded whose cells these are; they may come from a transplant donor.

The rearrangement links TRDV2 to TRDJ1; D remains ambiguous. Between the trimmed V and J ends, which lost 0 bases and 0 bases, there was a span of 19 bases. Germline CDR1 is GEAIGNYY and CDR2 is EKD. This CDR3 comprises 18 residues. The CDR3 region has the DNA TGTGCCTGTGACACCGGAACTGTGGGCTTCAAATACACCGATAAACTCATCTTT. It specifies CACDTGTVGFKYTDKLIF.

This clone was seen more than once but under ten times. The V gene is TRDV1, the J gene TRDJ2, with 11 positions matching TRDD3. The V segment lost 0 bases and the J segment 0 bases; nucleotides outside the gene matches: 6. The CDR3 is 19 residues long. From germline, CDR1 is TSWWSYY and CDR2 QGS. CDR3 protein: CALGELPWGIPALTAQLFF. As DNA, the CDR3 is TGTGCTCTTGGGGAACTACCCTGGGGGATACCGGCTTTGACAGCACAACTCTTCTTT.

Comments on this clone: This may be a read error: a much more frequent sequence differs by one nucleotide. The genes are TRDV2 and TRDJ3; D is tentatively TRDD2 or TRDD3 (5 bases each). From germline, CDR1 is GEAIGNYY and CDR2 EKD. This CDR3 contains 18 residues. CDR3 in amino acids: CACDFGGPPTWYTRQMFF. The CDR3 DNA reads TGTGCCTGTGACTTCGGGGGCCCCCCTACCTGGTACACCCGACAGATGTTTTTC.

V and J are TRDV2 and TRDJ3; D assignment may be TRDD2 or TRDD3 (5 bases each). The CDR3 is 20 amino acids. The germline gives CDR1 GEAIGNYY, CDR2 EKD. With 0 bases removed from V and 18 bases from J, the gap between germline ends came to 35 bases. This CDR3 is CACDTHPIWVIPCDNRPMFF. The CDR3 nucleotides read TGTGCCTGTGACACCCATCCTATCTGGGTGATACCCTGTGACAACCGCCCGATGTTTTTC.

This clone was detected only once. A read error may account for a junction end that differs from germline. The CDR3 here is CAIGERSYGSGRGDTLGNTDKLIF. The DNA for the CDR3 is TGTGCTATTGGGGAAAGATCCTACGGAAGTGGAAGGGGGGATACCCTTGGAAACACCGATAAACTCATCTTT. The chain recombines TRDV1 with TRDJ1; TRDD3 matches 9 bases. This CDR3 has 24 amino acids. The V gene's germline CDR1 is TSWWSYY and CDR2 QGS.

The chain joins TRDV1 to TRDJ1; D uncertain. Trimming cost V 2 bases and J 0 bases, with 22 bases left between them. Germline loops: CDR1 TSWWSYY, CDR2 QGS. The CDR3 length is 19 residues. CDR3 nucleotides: TGTGCTCTTGGGGAATTAGTTGGTAGGTGGGACCCCCACACCGATAAACTCATCTTT. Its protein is CALGELVGRWDPHTDKLIF.

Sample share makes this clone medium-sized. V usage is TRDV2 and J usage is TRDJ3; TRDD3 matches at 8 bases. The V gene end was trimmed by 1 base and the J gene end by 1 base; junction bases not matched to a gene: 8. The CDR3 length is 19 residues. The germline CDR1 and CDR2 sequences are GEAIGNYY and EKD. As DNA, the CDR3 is TGTGCCTGTGACACATGGGGGATCGGGGGGTCCTGGGACACCCGACAGATGTTTTTC. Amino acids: CACDTWGIGGSWDTRQMFF.

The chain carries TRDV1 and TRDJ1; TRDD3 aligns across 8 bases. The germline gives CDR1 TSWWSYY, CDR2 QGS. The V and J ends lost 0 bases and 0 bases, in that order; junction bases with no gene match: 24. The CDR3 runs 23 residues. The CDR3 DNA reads TGTGCTCTTGGGGAACTTTGGATCCTACGTGGGGACTGGGGGCTCCTCGACACCGATAAACTCATCTTT. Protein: CALGELWILRGDWGLLDTDKLIF.

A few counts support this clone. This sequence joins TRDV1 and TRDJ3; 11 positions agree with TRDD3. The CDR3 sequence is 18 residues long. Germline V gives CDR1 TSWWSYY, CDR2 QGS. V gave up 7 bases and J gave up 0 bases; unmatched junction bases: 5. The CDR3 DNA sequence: TGTGCTCTTGTCTGGGGGATACAGAGCTCCTGGGACACCCGACAGATGTTTTTC. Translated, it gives CALVWGIQSSWDTRQMFF.

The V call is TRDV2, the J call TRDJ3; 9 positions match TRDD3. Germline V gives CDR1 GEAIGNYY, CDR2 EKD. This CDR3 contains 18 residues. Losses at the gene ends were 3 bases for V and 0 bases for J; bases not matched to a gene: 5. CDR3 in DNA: TGTGCCTGTGACGGAATGGGGGATAGCTCCTGGGACACCCGACAGATGTTTTTC. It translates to CACDGMGDSSWDTRQMFF.

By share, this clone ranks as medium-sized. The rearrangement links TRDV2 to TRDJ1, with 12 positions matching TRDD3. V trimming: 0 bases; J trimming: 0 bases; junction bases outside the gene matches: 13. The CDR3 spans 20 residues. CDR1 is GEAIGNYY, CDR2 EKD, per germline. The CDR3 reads CACDTVCTGGYRQYTDKLIF. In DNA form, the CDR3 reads TGTGCCTGTGACACCGTTTGTACTGGGGGATACCGTCAGTACACCGATAAACTCATCTTT.

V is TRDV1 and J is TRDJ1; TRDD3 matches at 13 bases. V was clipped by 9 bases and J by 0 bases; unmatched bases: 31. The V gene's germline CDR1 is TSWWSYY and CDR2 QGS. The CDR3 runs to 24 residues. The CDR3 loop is CALTPYAPADYWGIRPPYTDKLIF. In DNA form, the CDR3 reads TGTGCTCTCACTCCCTATGCGCCGGCCGATTACTGGGGGATACGACCCCCGTACACCGATAAACTCATCTTT.

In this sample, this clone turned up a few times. CDR3 nucleotide sequence: TGTGCCTTTAGGCTACGGGATAAGGGAGCCTGGGACACCCGACAGATGTTTTTC. Translated, it gives CAFRLRDKGAWDTRQMFF. This chain joins TRDV3 and TRDJ3, with D perhaps matching TRDD3 (6 bases). Germline lookup yields CDR1 TVYSNPD and CDR2 GDNSRS (reference sequence). The length of the CDR3 is 18 residues. V lost 0 bases, J lost 2 bases, and 17 bases lay in between.

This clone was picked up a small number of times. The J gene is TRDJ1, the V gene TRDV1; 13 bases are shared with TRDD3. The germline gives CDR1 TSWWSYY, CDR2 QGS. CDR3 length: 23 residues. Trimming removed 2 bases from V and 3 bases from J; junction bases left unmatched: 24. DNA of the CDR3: TGTGCTCTTGGGGAAATCTACGTCCGAATGACTGGGGGATACGCGTATTTTTCCGATAAACTCATCTTT. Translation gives CALGEIYVRMTGGYAYFSDKLIF.

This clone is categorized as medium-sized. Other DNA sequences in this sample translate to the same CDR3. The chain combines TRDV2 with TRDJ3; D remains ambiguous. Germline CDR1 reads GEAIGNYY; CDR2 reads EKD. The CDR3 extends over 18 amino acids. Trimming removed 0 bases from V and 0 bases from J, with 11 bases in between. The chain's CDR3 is CACDTVGASSWDTRQMFF. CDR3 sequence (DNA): TGTGCCTGTGACACCGTGGGAGCAAGCTCCTGGGACACCCGACAGATGTTTTTC.

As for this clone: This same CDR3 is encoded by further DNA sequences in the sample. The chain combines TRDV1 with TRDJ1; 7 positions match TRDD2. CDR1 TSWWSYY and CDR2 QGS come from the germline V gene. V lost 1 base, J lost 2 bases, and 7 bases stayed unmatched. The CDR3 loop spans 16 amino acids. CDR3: CALGERGGLPTDKLIF. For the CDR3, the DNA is TGTGCTCTTGGGGAACGAGGAGGCCTTCCTACCGATAAACTCATCTTT.

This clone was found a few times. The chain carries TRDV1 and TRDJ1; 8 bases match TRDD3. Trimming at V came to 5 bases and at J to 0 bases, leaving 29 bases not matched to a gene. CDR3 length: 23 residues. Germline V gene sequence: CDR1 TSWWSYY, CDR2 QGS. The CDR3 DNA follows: TGTGCTCTTGGGTATTTTCGATCCTACGAACCTCTCTGGGGGAGCCCTTACACCGATAAACTCATCTTT. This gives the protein CALGYFRSYEPLWGSPYTDKLIF.

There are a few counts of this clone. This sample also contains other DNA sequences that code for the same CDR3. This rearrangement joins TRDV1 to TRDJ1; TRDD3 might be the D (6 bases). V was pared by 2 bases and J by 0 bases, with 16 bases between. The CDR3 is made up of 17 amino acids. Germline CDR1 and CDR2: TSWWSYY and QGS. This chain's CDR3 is CALGEGTWGGYTDKLIF. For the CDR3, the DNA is TGTGCTCTTGGGGAAGGGACATGGGGGGGTTACACCGATAAACTCATCTTT.

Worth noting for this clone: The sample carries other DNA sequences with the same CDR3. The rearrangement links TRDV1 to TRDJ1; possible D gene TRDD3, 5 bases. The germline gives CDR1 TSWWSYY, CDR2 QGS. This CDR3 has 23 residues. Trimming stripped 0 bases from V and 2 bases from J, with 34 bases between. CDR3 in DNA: TGTGCTCTTGGGGAACTAGTAGGCGGACCCGCGGGTCGGAGATACCGGTTAACCGATAAACTCATCTTT. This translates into CALGELVGGPAGRRYRLTDKLIF.

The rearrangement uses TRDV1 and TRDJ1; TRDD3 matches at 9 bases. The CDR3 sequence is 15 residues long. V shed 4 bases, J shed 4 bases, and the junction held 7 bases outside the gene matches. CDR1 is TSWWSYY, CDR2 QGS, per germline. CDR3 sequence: CALGVRYWGSDKLIF. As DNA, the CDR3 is TGTGCTCTTGGGGTTAGGTACTGGGGGAGCGATAAACTCATCTTT.

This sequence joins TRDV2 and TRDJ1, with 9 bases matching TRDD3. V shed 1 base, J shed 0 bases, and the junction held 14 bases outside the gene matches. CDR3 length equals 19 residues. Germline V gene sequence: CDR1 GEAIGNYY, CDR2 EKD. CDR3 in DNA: TGTGCCTGTGACACGGGCCACCCCACTGGGGGACGGTACACCGATAAACTCATCTTT. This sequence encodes CACDTGHPTGGRYTDKLIF.

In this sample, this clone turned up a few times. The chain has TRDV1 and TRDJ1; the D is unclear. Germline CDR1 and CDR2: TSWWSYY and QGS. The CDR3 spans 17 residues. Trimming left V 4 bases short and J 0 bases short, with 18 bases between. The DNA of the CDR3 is TGTGCTCTTGGGGTACCACCCCTTAGGTGGTACACCGATAAACTCATCTTT. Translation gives CALGVPPLRWYTDKLIF.

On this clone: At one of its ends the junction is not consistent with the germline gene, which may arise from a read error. The DNA of the CDR3 is TGTGCTATTGGGGAAACGGCCCGAGTGGGGAGTAGGTACACCGATAAACTCATCTTT. Its protein product is CAIGETARVGSRYTDKLIF. This chain connects TRDV1 to TRDJ1; a weak D match, TRDD3 (5 bases). This CDR3 has 19 amino acids. CDR1 is TSWWSYY and CDR2 is QGS in the germline V gene.